Listed below are T cell receptor beta chains from one sample, sequenced in a study of cytomegalovirus exposure and HLA in healthy donors. The repertoire was sequenced with immunoSEQ multiplex PCR; TCRdb's copy has only in-frame clones and lacks some. The sample has about 150,000 clones, around 74% seen once. Sequencing was carried out using PBMCs. These receptors all come from a middle-aged man in good health and CMV-seropositive. Each CDR3 is given with its conserved first and last residue. The order of the fields is V gene, J gene, clone size, D gene, CDR3 length, CDR3 protein, CDR3 DNA. A D gene is named only where the DNA matches it firmly. Clone size is given for some rows only: seen once, a few or many times, or a class if the clone is expanded.

V gene: TRBV7-9
J gene: TRBJ2-7
clone size: NA
D gene: NA
CDR3 length: 17
CDR3 protein: CASSLPLGAGPSYEQYF
CDR3 DNA: TGTGCCAGCAGCTTGCCCCTTGGGGCGGGACCATCCTACGAGCAGTACTTC

V gene: TRBV27
J gene: TRBJ2-5
clone size: once
D gene: NA
CDR3 length: 15
CDR3 protein: CASSLTPTGRETQYF
CDR3 DNA: TGTGCCAGCAGTTTAACCCCGACTGGGAGAGAGACCCAGTACTTC

V gene: TRBV15
J gene: TRBJ1-5
clone size: NA
D gene: NA
CDR3 length: 18
CDR3 protein: CATSRDPISEASNQPQHF
CDR3 DNA: TGTGCCACCAGCAGAGACCCCATCTCGGAGGCTAGCAATCAGCCCCAGCATTTT

V gene: TRBV18
J gene: TRBJ2-1
clone size: NA
D gene: NA
CDR3 length: 12
CDR3 protein: CASSLSRDEQFF
CDR3 DNA: TGTGCCAGCTCACTAAGCAGGGATGAGCAGTTCTTC

V gene: TRBV29-1
J gene: TRBJ1-1
clone size: once
D gene: TRBD1
CDR3 length: 11
CDR3 protein: CSVGQGFEAFF
CDR3 DNA: TGCAGCGTGGGACAGGGCTTCGAAGCTTTCTTT

V gene: TRBV5-1
J gene: TRBJ2-2
clone size: NA
D gene: NA
CDR3 length: 16
CDR3 protein: CASSLEGGLNTGELFF
CDR3 DNA: TGCGCCAGCAGCTTGGAAGGGGGACTAAACACCGGGGAGCTGTTTTTT

V gene: TRBV7-9
J gene: TRBJ2-1
clone size: NA
D gene: NA
CDR3 length: 12
CDR3 protein: CASTERYNEQFF
CDR3 DNA: TGTGCCAGCACCGAGCGGTACAATGAGCAGTTCTTC

V gene: TRBV5-1
J gene: TRBJ1-1
clone size: NA
D gene: NA
CDR3 length: 16
CDR3 protein: CASSGYSGAAGTEAFF
CDR3 DNA: TGCGCCAGCAGTGGATATTCAGGGGCCGCGGGCACTGAAGCTTTCTTT

V gene: TRBV30
J gene: TRBJ1-1
clone size: NA
D gene: NA
CDR3 length: 11
CDR3 protein: CAWGSLSEAFF
CDR3 DNA: TGTGCCTGGGGCTCCCTGTCTGAAGCTTTCTTT

V gene: TRBV7-9
J gene: TRBJ2-7
clone size: NA
D gene: NA
CDR3 length: 16
CDR3 protein: CASRDMRRPQSYEQYF
CDR3 DNA: TGTGCCAGCAGAGATATGAGGCGGCCCCAGTCCTACGAGCAGTACTTC

V gene: TRBV5-4
J gene: TRBJ2-7
clone size: few
D gene: TRBD1
CDR3 length: 14
CDR3 protein: CASSPDRDPYEQYF
CDR3 DNA: TGTGCCAGCAGCCCGGACAGGGATCCCTACGAGCAGTACTTC

V gene: TRBV29-1
J gene: TRBJ2-1
clone size: NA
D gene: TRBD1
CDR3 length: 14
CDR3 protein: CSGGGQGLTSEQFF
CDR3 DNA: TGCAGCGGGGGGGGACAGGGGTTAACGAGTGAGCAGTTCTTC

V gene: TRBV5-1
J gene: TRBJ1-1
clone size: NA
D gene: NA
CDR3 length: 13
CDR3 protein: CASSGELVTEAFF
CDR3 DNA: TGCGCCAGCTCCGGGGAATTAGTCACTGAAGCTTTCTTT

V gene: TRBV2
J gene: TRBJ2-7
clone size: NA
D gene: NA
CDR3 length: 14
CDR3 protein: CASRRQVNSYEQYF
CDR3 DNA: TGTGCCAGCAGGCGACAGGTAAACTCCTACGAGCAGTACTTC

V gene: TRBV19
J gene: TRBJ1-1
clone size: NA
D gene: TRBD1
CDR3 length: 13
CDR3 protein: CGSSRPGQGEAFF
CDR3 DNA: TGTGGCAGTAGTCGTCCGGGACAGGGCGAAGCTTTCTTT

V gene: TRBV19
J gene: TRBJ1-5
clone size: once
D gene: NA
CDR3 length: 13
CDR3 protein: CAGGAWGNQPQHF
CDR3 DNA: TGTGCCGGGGGGGCATGGGGCAATCAGCCCCAGCATTTT

V gene: TRBV27
J gene: TRBJ2-7
clone size: NA
D gene: NA
CDR3 length: 14
CDR3 protein: CASSLRGKSYEQYF
CDR3 DNA: TGTGCCAGCAGTTTACGAGGGAAATCCTACGAGCAGTACTTC

V gene: TRBV29-1
J gene: TRBJ1-5
clone size: NA
D gene: TRBD1
CDR3 length: 13
CDR3 protein: CSVQGQGDQPQHF
CDR3 DNA: TGCAGCGTTCAGGGACAGGGAGATCAGCCCCAGCATTTT

V gene: TRBV5-1
J gene: TRBJ2-1
clone size: few
D gene: TRBD2
CDR3 length: 14
CDR3 protein: CASSAPDGGDEQFF
CDR3 DNA: TGCGCCAGCAGCGCCCCGGACGGGGGGGATGAGCAGTTCTTC

V gene: TRBV9
J gene: TRBJ2-1
clone size: NA
D gene: NA
CDR3 length: 14
CDR3 protein: CASSVEGDNNEQFF
CDR3 DNA: TGTGCCAGCAGCGTAGAGGGGGATAACAATGAGCAGTTCTTC

V gene: TRBV5-6
J gene: TRBJ1-5
clone size: NA
D gene: NA
CDR3 length: 16
CDR3 protein: CASSYKDRSGDQPQHF
CDR3 DNA: TGTGCCAGCAGCTATAAAGACAGATCTGGGGATCAGCCCCAGCATTTT

V gene: TRBV4-1
J gene: TRBJ2-3
clone size: few
D gene: NA
CDR3 length: 15
CDR3 protein: CASSQDNFSTDTQYF
CDR3 DNA: TGCGCCAGCAGCCAAGATAACTTCTCCACAGATACGCAGTATTTT

V gene: TRBV28
J gene: TRBJ2-7
clone size: NA
D gene: TRBD2
CDR3 length: 13
CDR3 protein: CASRTSGIYEQYF
CDR3 DNA: TGTGCCAGCCGGACTAGCGGGATCTACGAGCAGTACTTC

V gene: TRBV18
J gene: TRBJ2-5
clone size: few
D gene: NA
CDR3 length: 14
CDR3 protein: CASSPLGVQETQYF
CDR3 DNA: TGTGCCAGCTCACCCCTGGGAGTTCAAGAGACCCAGTACTTC

V gene: TRBV7-3
J gene: TRBJ2-3
clone size: NA
D gene: NA
CDR3 length: 13
CDR3 protein: CASSSAGTDTQYF
CDR3 DNA: TGTGCCAGCAGCTCCGCGGGAACAGATACGCAGTATTTT

V gene: TRBV9
J gene: TRBJ2-1
clone size: NA
D gene: TRBD2
CDR3 length: 16
CDR3 protein: CASSVGTGGSYNEQFF
CDR3 DNA: TGTGCCAGCAGCGTAGGAACGGGGGGCTCCTACAATGAGCAGTTCTTC

V gene: TRBV27
J gene: TRBJ1-1
clone size: NA
D gene: NA
CDR3 length: 15
CDR3 protein: CASSLSGYRDTEAFF
CDR3 DNA: TGTGCCAGCAGTTTATCGGGGTACAGGGACACTGAAGCTTTCTTT

V gene: TRBV27
J gene: TRBJ2-7
clone size: NA
D gene: TRBD2
CDR3 length: 18
CDR3 protein: CASSLLGLAGGRTYEQYF
CDR3 DNA: TGTGCCAGCAGTTTATTGGGACTAGCGGGAGGGCGAACCTACGAGCAGTACTTC

V gene: TRBV28
J gene: TRBJ2-7
clone size: NA
D gene: NA
CDR3 length: 15
CDR3 protein: CASSVFGLSSYEQYF
CDR3 DNA: TGTGCCAGCAGTGTCTTTGGTCTAAGCTCCTACGAGCAGTACTTC

V gene: TRBV4-1
J gene: TRBJ2-7
clone size: NA
D gene: NA
CDR3 length: 15
CDR3 protein: CTSSQERGNTYEQYF
CDR3 DNA: TGCACCAGCAGCCAAGAAAGGGGGAACACCTACGAGCAGTACTTC

V gene: TRBV19
J gene: TRBJ1-6
clone size: NA
D gene: NA
CDR3 length: 15
CDR3 protein: CASTNSPSYNSPLHF
CDR3 DNA: TGTGCCAGTACCAACAGCCCCTCCTATAATTCACCCCTCCACTTT

V gene: TRBV5-4
J gene: TRBJ2-7
clone size: NA
D gene: TRBD2
CDR3 length: 15
CDR3 protein: CASSLGTSGIYEQYF
CDR3 DNA: TGTGCCAGCAGCTTGGGAACTAGCGGGATCTACGAGCAGTACTTC

V gene: TRBV5-5
J gene: TRBJ2-7
clone size: NA
D gene: TRBD2
CDR3 length: 15
CDR3 protein: CASSPGTSSSYEQYF
CDR3 DNA: TGTGCCAGCAGCCCCGGGACTAGCAGCTCCTACGAGCAGTACTTC

V gene: TRBV28
J gene: TRBJ1-1
clone size: NA
D gene: NA
CDR3 length: 13
CDR3 protein: CASRLSRNTEAFF
CDR3 DNA: TGTGCCAGCCGACTTTCTCGGAACACTGAAGCTTTCTTT

V gene: TRBV6-5
J gene: TRBJ1-2
clone size: once
D gene: NA
CDR3 length: 13
CDR3 protein: CASSRDSSYGYTF
CDR3 DNA: TGTGCCAGCAGTCGTGACAGCAGCTATGGCTACACCTTC

V gene: TRBV5-4
J gene: TRBJ2-7
clone size: NA
D gene: TRBD2
CDR3 length: 14
CDR3 protein: CASSLLTSGTEQYF
CDR3 DNA: TGTGCCAGCAGCTTGTTGACTAGCGGGACCGAGCAGTACTTC

V gene: TRBV27
J gene: TRBJ2-3
clone size: NA
D gene: TRBD2
CDR3 length: 20
CDR3 protein: CASSPFGAGGPGVGTDTQYF
CDR3 DNA: TGTGCCAGCAGTCCCTTTGGAGCGGGAGGGCCGGGGGTTGGCACAGATACGCAGTATTTT

V gene: TRBV30
J gene: TRBJ2-1
clone size: NA
D gene: NA
CDR3 length: 14
CDR3 protein: CAWGEGAGRNEQFF
CDR3 DNA: TGTGCCTGGGGTGAGGGAGCGGGCCGTAATGAGCAGTTCTTC

V gene: TRBV5-1
J gene: TRBJ2-7
clone size: few
D gene: TRBD1
CDR3 length: 15
CDR3 protein: CASSLRDSLSYEQYF
CDR3 DNA: TGCGCCAGCAGCTTAAGGGACAGTTTATCCTACGAGCAGTACTTC

V gene: TRBV7-2
J gene: TRBJ2-3
clone size: NA
D gene: NA
CDR3 length: 14
CDR3 protein: CASSLEASTDMQYF
CDR3 DNA: TGTGCCAGCAGCTTAGAGGCGAGCACAGATATGCAGTATTTT

V gene: TRBV5-1
J gene: TRBJ2-5
clone size: NA
D gene: TRBD1
CDR3 length: 14
CDR3 protein: CASSAGQGQETQYF
CDR3 DNA: TGCGCCAGCAGCGCGGGACAGGGCCAAGAGACCCAGTACTTC

V gene: TRBV28
J gene: TRBJ2-3
clone size: NA
D gene: TRBD2
CDR3 length: 14
CDR3 protein: CASRPTSRADTQYF
CDR3 DNA: TGTGCCAGCCGACCGACTAGCAGGGCAGATACGCAGTATTTT

V gene: TRBV5-1
J gene: TRBJ1-6
clone size: NA
D gene: NA
CDR3 length: 15
CDR3 protein: CASSSLQGSDSPLHF
CDR3 DNA: TGCGCCAGCAGCTCGCTTCAGGGTAGTGATTCACCCCTCCACTTT

V gene: TRBV2
J gene: TRBJ2-7
clone size: NA
D gene: NA
CDR3 length: 12
CDR3 protein: CASSRGPYEQYF
CDR3 DNA: TGTGCCAGCAGCAGGGGCCCCTACGAGCAGTACTTC

V gene: TRBV6-1
J gene: TRBJ2-3
clone size: NA
D gene: NA
CDR3 length: 14
CDR3 protein: CASSMWGPADTQYF
CDR3 DNA: TGTGCCAGCAGCATGTGGGGGCCCGCAGATACGCAGTATTTT

V gene: TRBV5-8
J gene: TRBJ2-7
clone size: NA
D gene: NA
CDR3 length: 14
CDR3 protein: CASSIRGASYEQYF
CDR3 DNA: TGTGCCAGCAGTATCCGGGGGGCATCCTACGAGCAGTACTTC

V gene: TRBV28
J gene: TRBJ1-5
clone size: NA
D gene: NA
CDR3 length: 11
CDR3 protein: CASSLEGTIHF
CDR3 DNA: TGTGCCAGCAGTTTGGAGGGCACTATACATTTT

V gene: TRBV5-5
J gene: TRBJ1-5
clone size: once
D gene: TRBD1
CDR3 length: 15
CDR3 protein: CASSLGQGNNQPQHF
CDR3 DNA: TGTGCCAGCAGCTTGGGACAGGGGAACAATCAGCCCCAGCATTTT

V gene: TRBV9
J gene: TRBJ2-1
clone size: once
D gene: NA
CDR3 length: 11
CDR3 protein: CASSLTDEQFF
CDR3 DNA: TGTGCCAGCAGCCTTACGGATGAGCAGTTCTTC

V gene: TRBV7-9
J gene: TRBJ1-2
clone size: NA
D gene: TRBD1
CDR3 length: 17
CDR3 protein: CASSLRRMGDRNYGYTF
CDR3 DNA: TGTGCCAGCAGCTTGCGACGGATGGGGGACAGGAACTATGGCTACACCTTC

V gene: TRBV28
J gene: TRBJ2-3
clone size: NA
D gene: TRBD2
CDR3 length: 14
CDR3 protein: CASSLSGSSDTQYF
CDR3 DNA: TGTGCCAGCAGTCTTAGCGGGAGTTCTGATACGCAGTATTTT

V gene: TRBV19
J gene: TRBJ2-1
clone size: NA
D gene: TRBD2
CDR3 length: 15
CDR3 protein: CASSPPGLHYNEQFF
CDR3 DNA: TGTGCCAGTAGCCCTCCGGGACTACACTACAATGAGCAGTTCTTC

V gene: TRBV5-1
J gene: TRBJ1-5
clone size: few
D gene: TRBD1
CDR3 length: 14
CDR3 protein: CASSPTGYDQPQHF
CDR3 DNA: TGCGCCAGCAGCCCGACAGGGTATGACCAGCCCCAGCATTTT

V gene: TRBV5-1
J gene: TRBJ2-5
clone size: NA
D gene: NA
CDR3 length: 13
CDR3 protein: CASGSGFQETQYF
CDR3 DNA: TGCGCCAGCGGCTCAGGGTTCCAAGAGACCCAGTACTTC

V gene: TRBV5-4
J gene: TRBJ1-5
clone size: NA
D gene: NA
CDR3 length: 16
CDR3 protein: CASSLGGSNSNQPQHF
CDR3 DNA: TGTGCCAGCAGCTTGGGAGGGTCTAATAGCAATCAGCCCCAGCATTTT

V gene: TRBV18
J gene: TRBJ2-2
clone size: NA
D gene: NA
CDR3 length: 13
CDR3 protein: CASSRREAGELFF
CDR3 DNA: TGTGCCAGCTCACGGAGAGAGGCCGGGGAGCTGTTTTTT

V gene: TRBV10-3
J gene: TRBJ2-7
clone size: NA
D gene: NA
CDR3 length: 13
CDR3 protein: CAIMSSRGEGQYF
CDR3 DNA: TGTGCCATCATGAGCAGCAGAGGTGAAGGGCAGTACTTC

V gene: TRBV28
J gene: TRBJ2-7
clone size: NA
D gene: TRBD2
CDR3 length: 14
CDR3 protein: CASTAAGGMGEQYF
CDR3 DNA: TGTGCCAGCACGGCAGCGGGAGGGATGGGCGAGCAGTACTTC

V gene: TRBV6-1
J gene: TRBJ1-2
clone size: NA
D gene: TRBD1
CDR3 length: 14
CDR3 protein: CASSDPTGTYGYTF
CDR3 DNA: TGTGCCAGCAGTGACCCGACAGGGACCTATGGCTACACCTTC